A single sample is the source of the 2 T cell receptor beta chains below, sequenced in a study of T cells after yellow fever vaccination. Each CDR3 protein is one row after TCRdb ran MiXCR on the 5' RACE reads. The sample includes hundreds of thousands of distinct CDR3 sequences, approximately 13% seen only once; the top ten take more than 13%. The source was PBMCs, collected on the day of the yellow fever booster vaccination. Receptors originate from a man younger than 45 who received the YFV17D yellow fever vaccine.

This clonotype has just a few counts. CDR3 DNA: TGTGCCAGCAGTTCCGGGCAGTACTTC. The encoded protein is CASSSGQYF. V gene TRBV6-9 combines with J gene TRBJ2-7; D is ambiguous. Germline V gene lookup returns CDR1 MNHGY and CDR2 SVAAGI. Trimming removed 4 bases from V and 9 bases from J, with 4 bases in between. CDR3 length: 9 amino acids.

This chain connects TRBV5-6 to TRBJ2-1; 12 bases are a match to TRBD2. The CDR3 has 15 amino acids. J lost 8 bases, V lost 4 bases, and 7 bases had no gene match. The germline V gene encodes CDR1 SGHDT and CDR2 YYEEEE. Here the CDR3 reads CASSTGLAGQDEQFF. CDR3 DNA: TGTGCCAGCAGCACCGGACTAGCGGGACAGGATGAGCAGTTCTTC.